These 13 T cell receptor beta chains came from one sample sequenced in a study of blood T cell repertoires in COVID-19. Sequencing used immunoSEQ multiplex PCR; TCRdb keeps in-frame clones, though not all of them. The sample yields 100,000 to 150,000 clones, 65% to 90% seen once. Sample: peripheral blood. The origin of the receptors is a woman of 80 years or more with acute or convalescent COVID-19.

The chain carries TRBV19 and TRBJ1-2, with TRBD1 as a possible D gene (6 bases). Between the trimmed V and J ends, which lost 3 bases and 4 bases, there was a span of 15 bases. There are 15 residues in the CDR3. Germline assignment: CDR1 LNHDA and CDR2 SQIVND (reference sequence). CDR3 nucleotide sequence: TGTGCCAGTAGTATTTCCCATCAGGGGAGCTATGGCTACACCTTC. This gives the protein CASSISHQGSYGYTF.

This clone turned up a few times. The chain combines TRBV5-1 with TRBJ1-2, with a tentative D call TRBD1 (5 bases). Trimming shortened V by 6 bases and J by 0 bases, and 9 bases separated the two germline ends. Germline lookup yields CDR1 SGHRS and CDR2 YFSETQ. This CDR3 is 13 amino acids long. As DNA, the CDR3 is TGCGCCAGCAACCCGGGGGCTAACTATGGCTACACCTTC. It encodes CASNPGANYGYTF.

This clone was seen just once. The chain joins TRBV7-9 to TRBJ1-4, with D possibly TRBD1 on 5 matching bases. The V and J ends lost 4 bases and 4 bases respectively, with 10 bases between them. From germline, CDR1 is SEHNR and CDR2 FQNEAQ (reference sequence). The CDR3 contains 14 residues. The CDR3 DNA sequence: TGTGCCAGCAGCTCAAGGGGTGTTAATGAAAAACTGTTTTTT. Encoded protein: CASSSRGVNEKLFF.

The J gene is TRBJ2-3, the V gene TRBV5-4; D may be TRBD2 (6 bases). Trimming shortened V by 1 base and J by 8 bases, and 17 bases separated the two germline ends. CDR1 and CDR2 (germline): SGHNT, YYREEE (reference sequence). CDR3 length: 15 residues. The CDR3 DNA follows: TGTGCCAGCAGCTTGTCCCCCCCCGCGGGGACTACGCAGTATTTT. Its protein is CASSLSPPAGTTQYF.

The chain uses TRBV7-3 and TRBJ1-2, with TRBD1 matching 7 bases. Germline assignment: CDR1 SGHTA and CDR2 FQGTGA. This CDR3 spans 13 amino acids. After removal of 10 bases from V and 2 bases from J, the junction contained 7 bases not matched to a gene. In nucleotides, the CDR3 is TGTGCCACTTTCGACAGGGTAAACTATGGCTACACCTTC. It translates to CATFDRVNYGYTF.

The chain links TRBV13 to TRBJ1-1; 9 bases line up with TRBD1. After removal of 4 bases from V and 0 bases from J, the junction contained 6 bases not matched to a gene. The germline V gene encodes CDR1 PRHDT and CDR2 FYEKMQ (reference sequence). The CDR3 is made up of 16 amino acids. In DNA form, the CDR3 reads TGTGCCAGCAGCTCTCGGACAGGGGTGTTGAACACTGAAGCTTTCTTT. Its protein is CASSSRTGVLNTEAFF. The whole variable domain, remainder taken from reference TRBV13 and TRBJ1-1, is AAGVIQSPRHLIKEKRETATLKCYPIPRHDTVYWYQQGPGQDPQFLISFYEKMQSDKGSIPDRFSAQQFSDYHSELNMSSLELGDSALYFCASSSRTGVLNTEAFFGQGTRLTVV.

The V call is TRBV7-3, the J call TRBJ2-2; a weak D match, TRBD1 (5 bases). CDR1 and CDR2 from the germline V gene are SGHTA and FQGTGA. This CDR3 comprises 14 residues. Trimming removed 5 bases at V and 6 bases at J, with 13 bases between. This CDR3 is CASSHSLGAGELFF. The CDR3 coding sequence is TGTGCCAGCAGCCATTCCTTAGGGGCCGGGGAGCTGTTTTTT.

J is TRBJ1-2 and V is TRBV6-5; D perhaps matches TRBD1 (5 bases). With 7 bases removed from V and 5 bases from J, the gap between germline ends came to 20 bases. The CDR3 is 15 amino acids. CDR1 is MNHEY, CDR2 SVGAGI, per germline. CDR3 loop: CASTAPWGSGYGYTF. DNA of the CDR3: TGTGCCAGCACCGCGCCGTGGGGATCAGGGTATGGCTACACCTTC.

This rearrangement joins TRBV5-6 to TRBJ2-3; D uncertain. Germline CDR1 and CDR2: SGHDT and YYEEEE. The CDR3 consists of 11 residues. V lost 1 base, J lost 6 bases, and 3 bases lay in between. In DNA form, the CDR3 reads TGTGCCAGCAGCTTGCGGGATACGCAGTATTTT. It codes for CASSLRDTQYF. The entire variable domain, with the rest obtained from reference TRBV5-6 and TRBJ2-3, is as follows: DAGVTQSPTHLIKTRGQQVTLRCSPKSGHDTVSWYQQALGQGPQFIFQYYEEEERQRGNFPDRFSGHQFPNYSSELNVNALLLGDSALYLCASSLRDTQYFGPGTRLTVL.

The gene calls are TRBV5-1 and TRBJ1-4, with 7 bases that match TRBD1. This CDR3 comprises 14 residues. Germline CDR1 SGHRS, CDR2 YFSETQ. V lost 4 bases, J lost 11 bases, and 11 bases stayed unmatched. CDR3 sequence (DNA): TGCGCCAGCAGCACTGACTACGGGACAGCTAAACTGTTTTTT. This translates into CASSTDYGTAKLFF.

V is TRBV5-1 and J is TRBJ1-1; the match to TRBD1 covers 9 bases. Trimming removed 5 bases from V and 4 bases from J; junction bases left unmatched: 6. The CDR3 length is 14 residues. Germline V gives CDR1 SGHRS, CDR2 YFSETQ. The chain's CDR3 is CASSTQGASTEAFF. The CDR3 nucleotides read TGCGCCAGCAGTACACAGGGGGCGAGCACTGAAGCTTTCTTT.

This sequence joins TRBV5-4 and TRBJ1-2, with TRBD1 identical over 11 bases. Germline CDR1 is SGHNT and CDR2 is YYREEE (reference sequence). The J segment lost 4 bases and the V segment lost 5 bases, leaving 10 bases of the junction unmatched. This CDR3 has 16 amino acids. CDR3 loop: CASRRDRGDSGYGYTF. CDR3 in DNA: TGTGCCAGCAGAAGGGACAGGGGGGATTCCGGCTATGGCTACACCTTC.

The CDR3 protein is CASSLLGQGGNTIYF. DNA for the CDR3: TGTGCCAGCAGTTTATTAGGGCAGGGGGGAAACACCATATATTTT. The chain recombines TRBV6-5 with TRBJ1-3, with a weak D call TRBD1 (6 bases). Trimming removed 4 bases at V and 4 bases at J, with 14 bases between. The CDR3 has 15 residues. Germline V gene sequence: CDR1 MNHEY, CDR2 SVGAGI.